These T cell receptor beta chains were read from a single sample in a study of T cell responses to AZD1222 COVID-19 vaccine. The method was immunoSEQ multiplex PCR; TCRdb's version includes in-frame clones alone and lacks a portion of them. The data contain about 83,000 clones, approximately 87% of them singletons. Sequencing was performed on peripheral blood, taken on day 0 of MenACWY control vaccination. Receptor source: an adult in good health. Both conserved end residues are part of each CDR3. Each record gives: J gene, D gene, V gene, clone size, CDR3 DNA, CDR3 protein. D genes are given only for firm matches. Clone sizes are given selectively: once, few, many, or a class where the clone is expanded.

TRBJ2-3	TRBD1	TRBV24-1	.	TGTGCCACCAGTGAAAGACAGGGGAGCACAGATACGCAGTATTTT	CATSERQGSTDTQYF
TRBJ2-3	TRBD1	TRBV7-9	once	TGTGCCAGCTCACTAGTATGGGACAGGGGAACAGATACGCAGTATTTT	CASSLVWDRGTDTQYF
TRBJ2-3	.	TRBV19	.	TGTGCCAGTAGTATAGGGAGAACAGCGGCAGATACGCAGTATTTT	CASSIGRTAADTQYF
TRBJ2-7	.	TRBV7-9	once	TGTGCCAGCAGCTTAGTTGGTGCAAGATACGAGCAGTACTTC	CASSLVGARYEQYF
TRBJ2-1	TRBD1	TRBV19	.	TGTGCCAGTAGATCCTCGGGACAGGTTGTATACAATGAGCAGTTCTTC	CASRSSGQVVYNEQFF
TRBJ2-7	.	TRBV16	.	TGTGCCAGCAGCCCCCCTCCGGGCTCCACTGACTACGAGCAGTACTTC	CASSPPPGSTDYEQYF
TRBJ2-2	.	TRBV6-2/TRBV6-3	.	TGTGCCAGCAGTCAGAGACCGAACACCGGGGAGCTGTTTTTT	CASSQRPNTGELFF
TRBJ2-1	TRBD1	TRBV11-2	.	TGTGCCAGCAGCTTCGGTCCCGACAGGGGCAATGAGCAGTTCTTC	CASSFGPDRGNEQFF
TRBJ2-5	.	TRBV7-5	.	TGTGCCAGCGGGGAGCGTACCCAAGAGACCCAGTACTTC	CASGERTQETQYF
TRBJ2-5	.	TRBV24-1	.	TGTGCCACCCGTGCGAGGGGAGAAGAGACCCAGTACTTC	CATRARGEETQYF
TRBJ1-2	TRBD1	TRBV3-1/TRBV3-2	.	TGTGCCAGCAGCCAACCCGGGACAGGAGAAGGCGGCTACACCTTC	CASSQPGTGEGGYTF
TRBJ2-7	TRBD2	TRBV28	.	TGTGCCAGCAGTAGACTAGCGGGAGCCTACGAGCAGTACTTC	CASSRLAGAYEQYF
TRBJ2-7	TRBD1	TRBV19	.	TGTGCCAGTAGTCCCGGACAGGGTCAAGCCTACGAGCAGTACTTC	CASSPGQGQAYEQYF
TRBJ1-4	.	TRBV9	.	TGTGCCAGCAGCGTAGTGGGGGATTATAATGAAAAACTGTTTTTT	CASSVVGDYNEKLFF
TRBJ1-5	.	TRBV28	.	TGTGCCAGCAGTTCCGGTAGGGGCGATCAGCCCCAGCATTTT	CASSSGRGDQPQHF
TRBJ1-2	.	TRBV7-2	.	TGTGCCAGCAGCCCAGGTTGGTCCTATGGCTACACCTTC	CASSPGWSYGYTF
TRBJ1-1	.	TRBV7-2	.	TGTGCCAGCAGCCCAAGCGCGCCCCGTCCGAACACTGAAGCTTTCTTT	CASSPSAPRPNTEAFF
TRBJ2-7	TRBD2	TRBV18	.	TGTGCCAGCTCACCAAGCGGGGCCCCTATCGGGGAGCAGTACTTC	CASSPSGAPIGEQYF
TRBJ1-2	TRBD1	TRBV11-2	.	TGTGCCAGCAGCTTAGAAATGGGACAGGGGTATGGCTACACCTTC	CASSLEMGQGYGYTF
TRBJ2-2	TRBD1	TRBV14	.	TGTGCCTCCCGGGACAGTGGGAACACCGGGGAGCTGTTTTTT	CASRDSGNTGELFF
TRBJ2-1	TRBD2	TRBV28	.	TGTGCCAGCGAGAGTCCCGGGACTAGCGGAGGACTATACAATGAGCAGTTCTTC	CASESPGTSGGLYNEQFF
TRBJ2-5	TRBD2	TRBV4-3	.	TGCGCCAGCAGCTCCGGGAGGAGGACATCTCAAGAGACCCAGTACTTC	CASSSGRRTSQETQYF
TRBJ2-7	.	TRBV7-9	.	TGTGCCAGCAGCTTGAGTAGCGGTTACGAGCAGTACTTC	CASSLSSGYEQYF
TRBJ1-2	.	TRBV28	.	TGTGCCAGCAGTGTGAGGGGTCGAGGCTACACCTTC	CASSVRGRGYTF
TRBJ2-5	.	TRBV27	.	TGTGCCAGCAGACCCAGTTGGGGGGGCGAGGGACAAGAGACCCAGTACTTC	CASRPSWGGEGQETQYF
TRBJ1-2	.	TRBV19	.	TGTGCCGGCTGGGACCCGGTGAGCGGCTACACCTTC	CAGWDPVSGYTF
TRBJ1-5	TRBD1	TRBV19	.	TGTGCCAGTAGTGTATACCCAGGGGGCCGGGATCGCAATCAGCCCCAGCATTTT	CASSVYPGGRDRNQPQHF
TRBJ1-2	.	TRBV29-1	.	TGCAGCGTTGAGCTAGTCGGAATCTATGGCTACACCTTC	CSVELVGIYGYTF
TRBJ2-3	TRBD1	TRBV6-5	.	TGTGCCAGCAGCCCCGACAGGGGCGACACAGATACGCAGTATTTT	CASSPDRGDTDTQYF
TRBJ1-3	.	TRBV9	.	TGTGCCAGCAGCGTAGGGAGTAGGGCGATATATTTT	CASSVGSRAIYF
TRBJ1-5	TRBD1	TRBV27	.	TGTGCCAGCAGTTTCCTCGGACAGGGCAATCAGCCCCAGCATTTT	CASSFLGQGNQPQHF
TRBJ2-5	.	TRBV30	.	TGTGCCTGGAGTGAGGGGCAGCCTCAAGAGACCCAGTACTTC	CAWSEGQPQETQYF
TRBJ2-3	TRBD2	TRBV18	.	TGTGCCAGCTCACCGTTTAGCGGGAGTAGCACAGATACGCAGTATTTT	CASSPFSGSSTDTQYF
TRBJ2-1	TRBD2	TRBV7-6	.	TGTGCCAGCAGCTTAGCTTTGACTAGCGGGAACAATGAGCAGTTCTTC	CASSLALTSGNNEQFF
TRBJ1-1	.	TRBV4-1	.	TGCGCCAGCAGCCAAGTTGCGCCGGGACAGAACACTGAAGCTTTCTTT	CASSQVAPGQNTEAFF
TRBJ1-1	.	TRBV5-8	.	TGTGCCAGCAGCTTGGGGTGGGGAAACACTGAAGCTTTCTTT	CASSLGWGNTEAFF
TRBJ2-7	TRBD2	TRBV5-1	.	TGCGCCAGCAGCTTGGGTAGCGGGACAAACGAGCAGTACTTC	CASSLGSGTNEQYF
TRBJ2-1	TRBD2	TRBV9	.	TGTGCCAGCAGCGCCTCCGGGACTAGCTTGAATGAGCAGTTCTTC	CASSASGTSLNEQFF
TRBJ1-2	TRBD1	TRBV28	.	TGTGCTAGCAGTTACCCCACAGGGGAAGGCTATGGCTACACCTTC	CASSYPTGEGYGYTF
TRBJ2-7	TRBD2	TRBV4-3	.	TGCGCCAGCAGCCAAGATCTTCGGGAGGCTCCTTACGAGCAGTACTTC	CASSQDLREAPYEQYF
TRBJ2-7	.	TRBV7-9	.	TGTGCCAGCAGCCCCCGGAATGTTGTGACCTACGAGCAGTACTTC	CASSPRNVVTYEQYF
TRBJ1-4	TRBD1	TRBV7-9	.	TGTGCCAGCAGCTCGAGGGACAGGGCTAGTGAAAAACTGTTTTTT	CASSSRDRASEKLFF
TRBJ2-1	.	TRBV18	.	TGTGCCAGCTCACCGCCTGGGACTGATGAGCAGTTCTTC	CASSPPGTDEQFF
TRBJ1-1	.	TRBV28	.	TGTGCCAGCAGGCCCCCCCGAGGTGTCAACACTGAAGCTTTCTTT	CASRPPRGVNTEAFF
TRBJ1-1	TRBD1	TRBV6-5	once	TGTGCCAGCAGTCGACAGGGGGGAGCCGCTGAAGCTTTCTTT	CASSRQGGAAEAFF
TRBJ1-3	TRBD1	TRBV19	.	TGTGCCAGTAGTTGGACAGGGAGATCTGGAAACACCATATATTTT	CASSWTGRSGNTIYF
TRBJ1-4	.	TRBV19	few	TGTGCCACCGGACGGGACCGTAGGGAAAAACTGTTTTTT	CATGRDRREKLFF
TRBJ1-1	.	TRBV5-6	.	TGTGCCAGCAGCTTGATTGGGGGGTTCACTGAAGCTTTCTTT	CASSLIGGFTEAFF
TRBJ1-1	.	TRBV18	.	TGTGCCAGCTCACCACAAGATGGGAACACTGAAGCTTTCTTT	CASSPQDGNTEAFF
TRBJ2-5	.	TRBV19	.	TGTGCCAGTTCCGGATACCAAGAGACCCAGTACTTC	CASSGYQETQYF
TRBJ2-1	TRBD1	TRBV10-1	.	TGCGCCAGCAGTCATGACAGGGTTGGCGATGAGCAGTTCTTC	CASSHDRVGDEQFF
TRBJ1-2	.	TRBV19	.	TGTGCCAGTAGTATGGGGTATGGCTACACCTTC	CASSMGYGYTF
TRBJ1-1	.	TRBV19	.	TGTGCCCCAAAGTCAGTGACCCAGGGCACTGAAGCTTTCTTT	CAPKSVTQGTEAFF
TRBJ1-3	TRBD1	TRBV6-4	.	TGTGCCAGCAGTAACCGGACAGGGCCCGGAAACACCATATATTTT	CASSNRTGPGNTIYF
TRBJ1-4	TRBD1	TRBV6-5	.	TGTGCCAGCACGGGGCGGACAGGGCGGGAAAAACTGTTTTTT	CASTGRTGREKLFF
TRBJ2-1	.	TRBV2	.	TGTGCCAGCAGTTCCCAAGACATACTTAATGAGCAGTTCTTC	CASSSQDILNEQFF
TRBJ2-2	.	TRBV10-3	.	TGTGCCATCAGGTTGGGGTCTGACCGTGACACCGGGGAGCTGTTTTTT	CAIRLGSDRDTGELFF
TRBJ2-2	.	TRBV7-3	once	TGTGCCAGCAGCCTAGCTCCTGGGGAGCTGTTTTTT	CASSLAPGELFF